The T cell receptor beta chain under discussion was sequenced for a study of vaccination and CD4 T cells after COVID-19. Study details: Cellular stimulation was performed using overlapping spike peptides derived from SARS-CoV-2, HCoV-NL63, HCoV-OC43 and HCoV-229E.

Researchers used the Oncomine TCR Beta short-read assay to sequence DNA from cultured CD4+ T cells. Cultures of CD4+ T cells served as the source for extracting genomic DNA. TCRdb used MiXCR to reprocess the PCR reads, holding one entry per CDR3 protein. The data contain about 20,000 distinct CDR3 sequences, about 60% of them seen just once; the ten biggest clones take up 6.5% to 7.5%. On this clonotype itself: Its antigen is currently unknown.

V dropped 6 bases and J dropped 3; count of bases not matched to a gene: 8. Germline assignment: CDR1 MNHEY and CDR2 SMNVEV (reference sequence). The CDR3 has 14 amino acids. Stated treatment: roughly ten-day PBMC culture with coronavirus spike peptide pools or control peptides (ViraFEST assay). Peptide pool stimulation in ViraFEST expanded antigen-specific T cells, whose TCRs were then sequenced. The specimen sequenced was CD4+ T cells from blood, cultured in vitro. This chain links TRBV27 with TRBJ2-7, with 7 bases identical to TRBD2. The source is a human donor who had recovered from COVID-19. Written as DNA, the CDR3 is TGTGCCAGCAGATTAGAGCGGGACCACTACGAGCAGTACTTC. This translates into CASRLERDHYEQYF.